These T cell receptor beta chains were read from a single sample in a study of graft-versus-host responses after intestinal transplantation. Their recognized antigens are unknown. Sequenced by immunoSEQ multiplex PCR; TCRdb stores in-frame clones only, minus some. Counted here are more than 85,000 clones, under 95% occurring once; the ten biggest clones make up 2%. Here the sequenced sample was unstimulated CD8+ T cells sorted from spleen or lymph node cells, taken before intestinal transplant. The receptors come from a human donor who received an intestinal transplant. Both conserved end residues are part of each CDR3. The order of the fields is J gene, V gene, CDR3 length, CDR3 protein.

TRBJ1-4 TRBV12-1 16 CASSSPDRLENEKLFF
TRBJ2-1 TRBV21-1 12 CASSGSYNEQFF
TRBJ1-6 TRBV9 14 CASSAGQGGSPLHF
TRBJ2-7 TRBV5-1 13 CASSCGGCNEQYF
TRBJ1-1 TRBV30 14 CAWSPGVGNTEAFF
TRBJ2-3 TRBV7-9 16 CASSAGLADSADTQYF
TRBJ2-3 TRBV9 15 CASSPSGGPTDTQYF
TRBJ1-2 TRBV29-1 13 CSVEDTGNYGYTF
TRBJ2-7 TRBV6-6 15 CASSHPRRGSYEQYF
TRBJ1-1 TRBV27 12 CASKDRGQAAFF
TRBJ2-1 TRBV4-3 15 CASSQDVGTGYEQFF
TRBJ2-3 TRBV4-3 16 CASSQDRGSRGDTQYF
TRBJ2-6 TRBV4-3 20 CASSQDHLGAGTSGANVLTF
TRBJ2-2 TRBV4-3 14 CASSPILGVGELFF
TRBJ2-5 TRBV9 15 CASSVGLAGGETQYF
TRBJ1-5 TRBV6-1 15 CASSGESYSNQPQHF
TRBJ2-5 TRBV27 14 CASSLFGGIETQYF